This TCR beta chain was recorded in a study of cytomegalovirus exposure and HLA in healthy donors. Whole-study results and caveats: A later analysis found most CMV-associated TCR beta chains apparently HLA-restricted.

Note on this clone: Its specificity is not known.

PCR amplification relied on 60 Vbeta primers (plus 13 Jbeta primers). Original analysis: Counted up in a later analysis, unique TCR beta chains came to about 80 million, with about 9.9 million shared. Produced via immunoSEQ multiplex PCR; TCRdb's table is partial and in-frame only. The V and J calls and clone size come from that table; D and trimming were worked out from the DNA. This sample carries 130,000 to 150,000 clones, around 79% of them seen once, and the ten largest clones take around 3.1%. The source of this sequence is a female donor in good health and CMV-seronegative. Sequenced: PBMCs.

CDR3 loop: CASSFEGASYPSGANVLTF. CDR3 sequence (DNA): TGTGCCAGCAGCTTCGAGGGGGCGAGCTATCCATCTGGGGCCAACGTCCTGACTTTC. This rearrangement joins TRBV7-9 to TRBJ2-6, with TRBD1 matching 7 bases. This CDR3 spans 19 amino acids. The V and J ends lost 3 bases and 1 base, in that order; junction bases with no gene match: 12. Looked up from germline, CDR1 is SEHNR and CDR2 is FQNEAQ (reference sequence).